These 27 T cell receptor beta chains were all obtained from the same sample, sequenced in a study of identical twins (dated by TCRdb to 2015 to 2016). The library was prepared using 5' RACE. The instrument given in TCRdb is Illumina HiSeq 2000. TCRdb reran the public reads through fastp at Q25 and MiXCR, keeping productive beta chains. Rows are combined by CDR3 protein, so each entry shows the most common genes and DNA. The sample table records 500,000 to 650,000 distinct CDR3 sequences; under 25% of these occur just once. Of the sample, more than 0.4% is held by the ten largest clones. These data were likewise used in another study, on yellow fever vaccine responses in identical twins.

Sequences were obtained from CD4+ T cells sorted from blood. The receptors shown here come from a young woman in good health.

The sample holds a few counts of this clonotype. V gene TRBV5-5 combines with J gene TRBJ2-7; TRBD1 is a possible D gene (5 bases). The V end was cut by 6 bases, the J end by 3 bases, with 13 bases between. CDR1 and CDR2 (germline): SGHKS, YYEKEE (reference sequence). The CDR3 extends over 13 amino acids. CDR3 amino acids: CASTPDMIYEQYF. The CDR3 nucleotides are TGTGCCAGCACCCCGGACATGATCTACGAGCAGTACTTC.

The chain joins TRBV9 to TRBJ2-7; TRBD2 agrees at 12 bases. V dropped 3 bases and J dropped 2; count of bases not matched to a gene: 3. The CDR3 has 15 residues. CDR1 and CDR2 (germline): SGDLS, YYNGEE. The CDR3, as DNA: TGTGCCAGCAGCGCCTCTAGCGGGAGGGCCTACGAGCAGTACTTC. Translation: CASSASSGRAYEQYF.

Many counts were recorded for this clonotype. The chain has TRBV29-1 and TRBJ2-2; D not certain. CDR3 length: 12 residues. Germline V lookup: CDR1 SQVTM, CDR2 ANQGSEA. The germline V and J ends were trimmed by 0 bases and 6 bases, with 5 bases remaining between them. The CDR3, as DNA: TGCAGCGTTGAAGATCGATCCGGGGAGCTGTTTTTT. It codes for CSVEDRSGELFF.

In its sample, this clonotype was seen a few times. The J gene is TRBJ2-3, the V gene TRBV7-9; D may correspond to TRBD1 or TRBD2 (5 bases each). Germline V gives CDR1 SEHNR, CDR2 FQNEAQ (reference sequence). This CDR3 comprises 14 residues. V lost 5 bases to trimming and J lost 13 bases, with 22 bases between them. CDR3 sequence (DNA): TGTGCCAGCAGCCACGATACACTCGGGGCAGCGGAGTATTTT. As protein: CASSHDTLGAAEYF. Complete variable domain (other parts from reference TRBV7-9 and TRBJ2-3): DTGVSQNPRHKITKRGQNVTFRCDPISEHNRLYWYRQTLGQGPEFLTYFQNEAQLEKSRLLSDRFSAERPKGSFSTLEIQRTEQGDSAMYLCASSHDTLGAAEYFGPGTRLTVL.

This clonotype was seen many times. The chain links TRBV5-1 to TRBJ2-1; D is perhaps TRBD1 (5 bases). The CDR3 contains 13 residues. From germline, CDR1 is SGHRS and CDR2 YFSETQ. Between the trimmed V and J ends, which lost 2 bases and 4 bases, there was a span of 7 bases. The CDR3 reads CASSFRQYNEQFF. The CDR3 DNA reads TGCGCCAGCAGCTTTCGACAGTACAATGAGCAGTTCTTC.

The V gene is TRBV12-3 or TRBV12-4, the J gene TRBJ2-1; tentatively, D is TRBD2 (6 bases). V was cut by 5 bases and J by 3 bases, with 20 bases left in between. The CDR3 has 17 residues. CDR3 DNA: TGTGCCAGCAGTCCCCACCCCGGTAGCGGCAACTACAATGAGCAGTTCTTC. Its translation is CASSPHPGSGNYNEQFF.

This clonotype was found many times. The chain links TRBV7-9 to TRBJ1-5; D remains ambiguous. Germline V CDR1 and CDR2: SEHNR, FQNEAQ (reference sequence). The CDR3 runs 12 residues. Between the trimmed V and J ends, which lost 0 bases and 6 bases, there was a span of 3 bases. The chain's CDR3 is CASSLAGQPQHF. Here the CDR3 DNA reads TGTGCCAGCAGCTTAGCTGGTCAGCCCCAGCATTTT.

The CDR3 bases are TGTGCCAGCTCACCATACAGCAACAATGAGCAGTTCTTC. Residues: CASSPYSNNEQFF. The J gene is TRBJ2-1, the V gene TRBV18; D uncertain. Germline CDR1 is KGHSH and CDR2 is LQKENI. CDR3 length: 13 amino acids. V lost 2 bases and J 5 bases, leaving 7 bases between the germline ends.

The CDR3 here is CASSFRAGVEQYV. CDR3 nucleotide sequence: TGTGCCAGCAGCTTCCGCGCGGGGGTCGAGCAGTACGTC. The gene calls are TRBV5-4 and TRBJ2-7; the match to TRBD2 covers 7 bases. This CDR3 has 13 amino acids. Per the germline V gene, CDR1 is SGHNT and CDR2 is YYREEE (reference sequence). Germline trimming cut 2 bases from V and 6 bases from J; bases unmatched to any gene: 5.

The rearrangement links TRBV24-1 to TRBJ2-1; the match to TRBD2 covers 9 bases. This CDR3 region has 19 residues. Germline CDR1 KGHDR, CDR2 SFDVKD. V trimming: 7 bases; J trimming: 6 bases; junction bases outside the gene matches: 21. The CDR3 DNA reads as TGTGCCACCAGCCGCCTGCAATTAGCGGGAGCAGATGGGGGCAATGAGCAGTTCTTC. Translating it yields CATSRLQLAGADGGNEQFF.

The table lists this clonotype with a few counts. This chain connects TRBV20-1 to TRBJ2-2, with 7 bases matching TRBD1. The V segment lost 3 bases and the J segment 4 bases; nucleotides outside the gene matches: 5. Germline lookup yields CDR1 DFQATT and CDR2 SNEGSKA (reference sequence). This CDR3 comprises 14 residues. The CDR3 reads CSARPGTVTGELFF. CDR3 DNA: TGCAGTGCTAGGCCCGGGACAGTCACCGGGGAGCTGTTTTTT.

This clonotype was seen a few times. The gene calls are TRBV9 and TRBJ2-3, with D perhaps matching TRBD1 (6 bases). The CDR3 loop spans 15 amino acids. Trimming took 3 bases from V and 6 from J, leaving 17 bases between them. Germline V gene data show CDR1 as SGDLS and CDR2 as YYNGEE. This chain's CDR3 is CASSAQGGFLDTQYF. Here the CDR3 DNA reads TGTGCCAGCAGCGCCCAAGGGGGATTCCTTGATACGCAGTATTTT. Full variable domain (remainder filled in from reference TRBV9 and TRBJ2-3): DSGVTQTPKHLITATGQRVTLRCSPRSGDLSVYWYQQSLDQGLQFLIQYYNGEERAKGNILERFSAQQFPDLHSELNLSSLELGDSALYFCASSAQGGFLDTQYFGPGTRLTVL.

The J gene is TRBJ2-5, the V gene TRBV5-1; D unresolved. The V gene's germline CDR1 is SGHRS and CDR2 YFSETQ. The CDR3 length is 13 residues. Trimming removed 0 bases at V and 4 bases at J, with 7 bases between. For the CDR3, the DNA is TGCGCCAGCAGCTTGGAATCGCGAGAGACCCAGTACTTC. Translated, it gives CASSLESRETQYF.

The chain recombines TRBV5-6 with TRBJ2-7; D is tentatively TRBD1 or TRBD2 (5 bases each). The CDR3 spans 14 residues. The germline CDR1 and CDR2 sequences are SGHDT and YYEEEE. The germline V and J ends were trimmed by 4 bases and 3 bases, with 14 bases remaining between them. The CDR3 DNA sequence: TGTGCCAGCAGCCCCGGGACGCGCGGCTACGAGCAGTACTTC. Translated, it gives CASSPGTRGYEQYF.

This clonotype has only a few counts. As DNA, the CDR3 is TGTGCCAGCAGTTACACCGGACAACAGACTAACTATGGCTACACCTTC. This sequence encodes CASSYTGQQTNYGYTF. The chain joins TRBV6-5 to TRBJ1-2; D may be TRBD1 (5 bases). V was shortened by 2 bases and J by 0 bases, with 13 bases between the two germline ends. Per germline, CDR1 MNHEY and CDR2 SVGAGI. The CDR3 has 16 residues.

This clonotype was detected a few times. The V gene is TRBV5-1, the J gene TRBJ2-1; 7 nucleotides line up with TRBD2. Germline CDR1 and CDR2: SGHRS and YFSETQ. The CDR3 consists of 15 residues. J gave up 4 bases and V 6 bases, and 10 bases lay outside the gene matches. The CDR3 coding sequence is TGCGCCAGCAACTCCGGCAGCGGGACTTACAATGAGCAGTTCTTC. It encodes CASNSGSGTYNEQFF.

V is TRBV9 and J is TRBJ2-2; tentatively, D is TRBD1 or TRBD2 (6 bases each). Germline V gene lookup returns CDR1 SGDLS and CDR2 YYNGEE. V was clipped by 1 base and J by 1 base, with 11 bases between them. There are 16 residues in the CDR3. CDR3 region: CASSVPAGQNTGELFF. The CDR3 DNA reads TGTGCCAGCAGCGTACCCGCGGGACAGAACACCGGGGAGCTGTTTTTT.

This clonotype was recorded a few times. This sequence joins TRBV20-1 and TRBJ2-6; no reliable D call. The CDR3 has 14 residues. Germline V gene data show CDR1 as DFQATT and CDR2 as SNEGSKA (reference sequence). V was pared by 0 bases and J by 0 bases, with 3 bases between. The CDR3 region has the DNA TGCAGTGCTAGAGAACCCTCTGGGGCCAACGTCCTGACTTTC. It codes for CSAREPSGANVLTF.

This clonotype came up a few times. The J gene is TRBJ2-1, the V gene TRBV10-3; perhaps TRBD2 as D (7 bases). Trimming shortened V by 8 bases and J by 0 bases, and 14 bases separated the two germline ends. Germline V CDR1 and CDR2: ENHRY, SYGVKD. The CDR3 contains 15 residues. For the CDR3, the DNA is TGTGCCATCGCTAAAGGGGGGGGCTCCTACAATGAGCAGTTCTTC. This translates into CAIAKGGGSYNEQFF.

This clonotype was recorded a few times. The V call is TRBV5-1, the J call TRBJ1-1, with D possibly matching TRBD1 (5 bases). This CDR3 is built from 12 residues. V lost 6 bases and J 11 bases, leaving 17 bases between the germline ends. Germline lookup yields CDR1 SGHRS and CDR2 YFSETQ. The CDR3 region is CASNGGGQVAFF. DNA for the CDR3: TGCGCCAGCAATGGGGGAGGCCAAGTTGCTTTCTTT. Complete variable domain (other parts from reference TRBV5-1 and TRBJ1-1): KAGVTQTPRYLIKTRGQQVTLSCSPISGHRSVSWYQQTPGQGLQFLFEYFSETQRNKGNFPGRFSGRQFSNSRSEMNVSTLELGDSALYLCASNGGGQVAFFGQGTRLTVV.

This clonotype was recorded a few times. The chain combines TRBV6-5 with TRBJ1-4; 9 nucleotides match TRBD1. From germline, CDR1 is MNHEY and CDR2 SVGAGI. Trimming removed 3 bases from V and 5 bases from J; junction bases left unmatched: 7. The CDR3 is 16 amino acids. The CDR3: CASSYSGTGSNEKLFF. DNA of the CDR3: TGTGCCAGCAGTTATTCCGGGACAGGGTCAAATGAAAAACTGTTTTTT.

The V and J genes are TRBV11-2 and TRBJ2-7; D uncertain. In germline, CDR1 is SGHAT, CDR2 FQNNGV. The V end lost 6 bases, the J end lost 0 bases, and 21 bases lay between the germline ends. The CDR3 covers 17 residues. The CDR3 DNA sequence: TGTGCCAGCAGACGACCCTATGAGCCGCCGAGCTCCTACGAGCAGTACTTC. Encoded protein: CASRRPYEPPSSYEQYF.

The CDR3 loop is CASSLAQGPYEQYF. The CDR3 DNA reads as TGTGCCAGCAGCTTAGCGCAGGGTCCCTACGAGCAGTACTTC. The chain joins TRBV7-8 to TRBJ2-7; the D gene is possibly TRBD1 (5 bases). Germline CDR1 is SGHVS and CDR2 is FQNEAQ. The CDR3 has 14 amino acids. V was pared by 0 bases and J by 2 bases, with 8 bases between.

This clonotype was detected many times. The genes are TRBV12-3 or TRBV12-4 and TRBJ2-5, with D perhaps matching TRBD2 (6 bases). There are 17 residues in the CDR3. V lost 3 bases and J lost 5, with 22 bases in between. CDR3 bases: TGTGCCAGCAGTTTTCGGGGGTTAAGATATTCTGTGGAGACCCAGTACTTC. It translates to CASSFRGLRYSVETQYF.

In its sample, this clonotype was seen a few times. The chain uses TRBV20-1 and TRBJ1-5, with TRBD1 matching 9 bases. The V and J ends lost 3 bases and 8 bases, in that order; junction bases with no gene match: 5. The CDR3 covers 13 residues. The germline gives CDR1 DFQATT, CDR2 SNEGSKA (reference sequence). For the CDR3, the DNA is TGCAGTGCTAGGGGGACAGGGAATAAGCCCCAGCATTTT. Its translation is CSARGTGNKPQHF.

This clonotype was found a few times. This rearrangement joins TRBV12-3 or TRBV12-4 to TRBJ1-2, with 8 bases that match TRBD1. This CDR3 is built from 15 residues. J lost 4 bases, V lost 3 bases, and 7 bases had no gene match. The CDR3 reads CASSFPGQAIYGYTF. The CDR3 nucleotides are TGTGCCAGCAGTTTCCCGGGACAGGCGATCTATGGCTACACCTTC.

This chain connects TRBV20-1 to TRBJ2-7, with 9 nucleotides matching TRBD2. The germline CDR1 and CDR2 sequences are DFQATT and SNEGSKA (reference sequence). With V trimmed by 5 bases and J by 3 bases, 14 bases remained unmatched. The CDR3 totals 16 residues. The chain's CDR3 is CSAGRSIAGDVYEQYF. CDR3 in DNA: TGCAGTGCTGGGAGGTCTATAGCGGGAGACGTCTACGAGCAGTACTTC.